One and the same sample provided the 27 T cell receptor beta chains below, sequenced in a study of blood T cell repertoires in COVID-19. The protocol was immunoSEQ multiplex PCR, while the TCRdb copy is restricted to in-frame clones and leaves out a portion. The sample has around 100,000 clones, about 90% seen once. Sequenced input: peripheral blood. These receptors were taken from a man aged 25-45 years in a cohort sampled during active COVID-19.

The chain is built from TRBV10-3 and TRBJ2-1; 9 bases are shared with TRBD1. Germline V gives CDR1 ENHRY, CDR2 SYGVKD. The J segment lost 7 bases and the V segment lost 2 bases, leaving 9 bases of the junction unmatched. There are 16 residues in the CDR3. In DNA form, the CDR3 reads TGTGCCATCAGTGAGGACCGGGACAGGGTCTCGAATGAGCAGTTCTTC. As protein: CAISEDRDRVSNEQFF.

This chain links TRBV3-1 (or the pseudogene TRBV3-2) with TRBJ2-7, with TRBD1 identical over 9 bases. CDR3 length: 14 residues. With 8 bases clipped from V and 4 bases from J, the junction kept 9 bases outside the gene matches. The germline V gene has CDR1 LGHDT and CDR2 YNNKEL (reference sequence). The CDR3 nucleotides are TGTGCCAGCCGGGACACAGGGGGCCCTTACGAGCAGTACTTC. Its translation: CASRDTGGPYEQYF.

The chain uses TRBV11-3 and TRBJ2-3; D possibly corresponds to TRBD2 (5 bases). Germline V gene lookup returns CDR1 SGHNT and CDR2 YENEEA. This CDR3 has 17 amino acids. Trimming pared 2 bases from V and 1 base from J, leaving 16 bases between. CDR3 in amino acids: CASSLSTGSEGTDTQYF. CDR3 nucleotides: TGTGCCAGCAGCTTATCAACTGGGAGTGAGGGCACAGATACGCAGTATTTT. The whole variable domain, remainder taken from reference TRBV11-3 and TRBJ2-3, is EAGVVQSPRYKIIEKKQPVAFWCNPISGHNTLYWYLQNLGQGPELLIRYENEEAVDDSQLPKDRFSAERLKGVDSTLKIQPAELGDSAVYLCASSLSTGSEGTDTQYFGPGTRLTVL.

The DNA for the CDR3 is TGTGCCAGTAGTATAGCCCCGGGGACTGAAGCTTTCTTT. This codes for CASSIAPGTEAFF. The genes are TRBV19 and TRBJ1-1; no clear D gene. The CDR3 extends over 13 amino acids. Germline V gives CDR1 LNHDA, CDR2 SQIVND (reference sequence). V lost 1 base and J 5 bases, leaving 8 bases between the germline ends.

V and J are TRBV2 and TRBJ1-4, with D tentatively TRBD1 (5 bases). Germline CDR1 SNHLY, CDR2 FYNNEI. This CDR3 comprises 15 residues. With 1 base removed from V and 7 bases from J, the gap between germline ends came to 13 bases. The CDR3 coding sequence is TGTGCCAGCAGTGAAGGTGGGGGGGTTCGTGAAAAACTGTTTTTT. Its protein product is CASSEGGGVREKLFF.

CDR3 protein: CSASLPGTGNQPQHF. The CDR3 DNA sequence: TGCAGTGCTAGTCTCCCTGGGACAGGTAATCAGCCCCAGCATTTT. J is TRBJ1-5 and V is TRBV20-1, with 8 bases matching TRBD1. CDR1 DFQATT and CDR2 SNEGSKA come from the germline V gene (reference sequence). CDR3 length equals 15 residues. V gave up 3 bases and J gave up 4 bases; unmatched junction bases: 8.

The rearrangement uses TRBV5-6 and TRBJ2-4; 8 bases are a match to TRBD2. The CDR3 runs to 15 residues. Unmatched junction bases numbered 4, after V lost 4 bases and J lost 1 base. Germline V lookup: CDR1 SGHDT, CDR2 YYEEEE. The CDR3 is CASSPPGGAKNIQYF. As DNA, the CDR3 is TGTGCCAGCAGCCCCCCGGGGGGGGCCAAAAACATTCAGTACTTC.

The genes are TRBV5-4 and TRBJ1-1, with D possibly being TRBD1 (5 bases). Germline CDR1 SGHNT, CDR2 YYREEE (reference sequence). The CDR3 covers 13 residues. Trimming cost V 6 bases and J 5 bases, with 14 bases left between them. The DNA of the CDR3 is TGTGCCAGCACCGTCGACAGCCGGACTGAAGCTTTCTTT. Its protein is CASTVDSRTEAFF.

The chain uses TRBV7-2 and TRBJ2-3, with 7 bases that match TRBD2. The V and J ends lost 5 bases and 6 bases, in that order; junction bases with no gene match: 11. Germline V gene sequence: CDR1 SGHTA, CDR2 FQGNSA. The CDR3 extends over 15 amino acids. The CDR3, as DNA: TGTGCCAGCAGCATTGGACTAGTGGGCAGGGATACGCAGTATTTT. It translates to CASSIGLVGRDTQYF.

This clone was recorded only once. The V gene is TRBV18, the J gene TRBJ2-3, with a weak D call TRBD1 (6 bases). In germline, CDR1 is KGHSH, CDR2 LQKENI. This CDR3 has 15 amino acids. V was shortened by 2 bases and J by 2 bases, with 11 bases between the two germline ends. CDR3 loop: CASSPSRGITDTQYF. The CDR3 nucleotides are TGTGCCAGCTCACCAAGCAGGGGTATCACAGATACGCAGTATTTT. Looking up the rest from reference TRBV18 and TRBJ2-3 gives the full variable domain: NAGVMQNPRHLVRRRGQEARLRCSPMKGHSHVYWYRQLPEEGLKFMVYLQKENIIDESGMPKERFSAEFPKEGPSILRIQQVVRGDSAAYFCASSPSRGITDTQYFGPGTRLTVL.

As DNA, the CDR3 is TGTGCCAGCAGTTTTATAGCGGGGGGCACCGGGGAGCTGTTTTTT. As protein: CASSFIAGGTGELFF. The rearrangement joins TRBV27 to TRBJ2-2; 10 bases align to TRBD2. The CDR3 is 15 residues long. Germline V gene sequence: CDR1 MNHEY, CDR2 SMNVEV (reference sequence). V lost 3 bases, J lost 4 bases, and 2 bases stayed unmatched.

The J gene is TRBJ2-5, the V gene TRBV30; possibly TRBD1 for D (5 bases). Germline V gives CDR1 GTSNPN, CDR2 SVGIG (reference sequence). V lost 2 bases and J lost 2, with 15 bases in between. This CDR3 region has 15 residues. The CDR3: CAWSNEQGYQETQYF. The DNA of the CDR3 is TGTGCCTGGAGTAATGAGCAGGGCTATCAAGAGACCCAGTACTTC. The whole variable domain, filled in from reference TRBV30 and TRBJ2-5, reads SQTIHQWPATLVQPVGSPLSLECTVEGTSNPNLYWYRQAAGRGLQLLFYSVGIGQISSEVPQNLSASRPQDRQFILSSKKLLLSDSGFYLCAWSNEQGYQETQYFGPGTRLLVL.

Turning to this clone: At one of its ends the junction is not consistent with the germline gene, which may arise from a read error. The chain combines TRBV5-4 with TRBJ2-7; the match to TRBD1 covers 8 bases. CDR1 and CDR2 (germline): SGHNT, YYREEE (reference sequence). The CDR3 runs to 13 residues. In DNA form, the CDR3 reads TGTGCCAGCAGCTTGGCTCAAAGGACAGGGTGGGACTTC. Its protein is CASSLAQRTGWDF.

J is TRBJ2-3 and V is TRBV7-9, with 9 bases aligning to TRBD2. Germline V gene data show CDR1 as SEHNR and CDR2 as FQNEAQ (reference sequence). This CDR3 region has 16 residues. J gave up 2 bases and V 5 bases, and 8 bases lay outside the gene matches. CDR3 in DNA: TGTGCCAGCAGCCCGATCGGCGGGGGGGCCACAGATACGCAGTATTTT. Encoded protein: CASSPIGGGATDTQYF.

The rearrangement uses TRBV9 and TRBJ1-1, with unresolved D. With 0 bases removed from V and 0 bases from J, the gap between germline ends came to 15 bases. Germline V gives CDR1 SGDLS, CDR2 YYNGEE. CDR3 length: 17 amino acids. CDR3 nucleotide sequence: TGTGCCAGCAGCGTAGACGCAGCAGGTGACATGAACACTGAAGCTTTCTTT. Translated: CASSVDAAGDMNTEAFF. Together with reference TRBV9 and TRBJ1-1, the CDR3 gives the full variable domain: DSGVTQTPKHLITATGQRVTLRCSPRSGDLSVYWYQQSLDQGLQFLIQYYNGEERAKGNILERFSAQQFPDLHSELNLSSLELGDSALYFCASSVDAAGDMNTEAFFGQGTRLTVV.

This CDR3 is CASKPGQSPPEKLFF. In DNA form, the CDR3 reads TGTGCCAGCAAACCGGGACAATCTCCCCCTGAAAAACTGTTTTTT. V and J are TRBV2 and TRBJ1-4; a weak D match, TRBD1 (6 bases). V lost 7 bases and J lost 7, with 19 bases in between. Germline CDR1 is SNHLY and CDR2 is FYNNEI. CDR3 size: 15 residues. The whole variable domain, remainder taken from reference TRBV2 and TRBJ1-4, is EPEVTQTPSHQVTQMGQEVILRCVPISNHLYFYWYRQILGQKVEFLVSFYNNEISEKSEIFDDQFSVERPDGSNFTLKIRSTKLEDSAMYFCASKPGQSPPEKLFFGSGTQLSVL.

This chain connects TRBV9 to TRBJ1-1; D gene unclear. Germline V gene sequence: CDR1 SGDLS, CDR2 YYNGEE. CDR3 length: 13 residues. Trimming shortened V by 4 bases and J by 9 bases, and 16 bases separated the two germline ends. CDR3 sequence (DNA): TGTGCCAGCAGCACCCCGGGGTCCTTAAAAGCTTTCTTT. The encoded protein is CASSTPGSLKAFF.

This CDR3 is CASSSTTSSYNEQFF. CDR3 nucleotides: TGTGCCAGCAGCTCGACTACAAGCTCCTACAATGAGCAGTTCTTC. This chain connects TRBV5-6 to TRBJ2-1; weak D call: TRBD2 (5 bases). Germline V gene lookup returns CDR1 SGHDT and CDR2 YYEEEE. This CDR3 has 15 amino acids. V was shortened by 3 bases and J by 0 bases, with 10 bases between the two germline ends.

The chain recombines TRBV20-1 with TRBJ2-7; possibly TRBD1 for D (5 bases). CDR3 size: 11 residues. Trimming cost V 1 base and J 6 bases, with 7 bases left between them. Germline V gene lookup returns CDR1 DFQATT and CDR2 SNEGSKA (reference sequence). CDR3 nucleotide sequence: TGCAGTGCTAGAGCAGGGTCCGAGCAGTACTTC. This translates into CSARAGSEQYF.

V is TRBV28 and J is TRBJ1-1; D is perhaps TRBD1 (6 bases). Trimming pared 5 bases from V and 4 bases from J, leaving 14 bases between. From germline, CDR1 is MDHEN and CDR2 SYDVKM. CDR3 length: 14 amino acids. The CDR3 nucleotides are TGTGCCAGCAGTCGGTCGGTAGGGGGCACTGAAGCTTTCTTT. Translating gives CASSRSVGGTEAFF.

CDR3 sequence (DNA): TGTGCCAGCAGTTGGGGACAGGCTGGTAATAATTCACCCCTCCACTTT. Its translation: CASSWGQAGNNSPLHF. This rearrangement joins TRBV6-6 to TRBJ1-6, with 8 nucleotides matching TRBD1. CDR1 MNHNY and CDR2 SVGAGI come from the germline V gene (reference sequence). The CDR3 length is 16 residues. V was pared by 4 bases and J by 5 bases, with 7 bases of the junction left unmatched.

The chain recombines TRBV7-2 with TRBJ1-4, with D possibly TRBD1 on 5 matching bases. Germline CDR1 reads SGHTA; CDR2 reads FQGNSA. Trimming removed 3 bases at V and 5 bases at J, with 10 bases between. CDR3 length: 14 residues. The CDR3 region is CASSLGGLNEKLFF. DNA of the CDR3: TGTGCCAGCAGCTTGGGGGGACTCAATGAAAAACTGTTTTTT. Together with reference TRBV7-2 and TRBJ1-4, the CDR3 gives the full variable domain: GAGVSQSPSNKVTEKGKDVELRCDPISGHTALYWYRQSLGQGLEFLIYFQGNSAPDKSGLPSDRFSAERTGGSVSTLTIQRTQQEDSAVYLCASSLGGLNEKLFFGSGTQLSVL.

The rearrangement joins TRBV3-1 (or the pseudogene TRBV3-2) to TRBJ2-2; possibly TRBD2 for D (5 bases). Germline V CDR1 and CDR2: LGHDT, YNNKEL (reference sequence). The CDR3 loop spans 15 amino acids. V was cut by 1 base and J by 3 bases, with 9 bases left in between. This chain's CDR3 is CASSQGGLDTGELFF. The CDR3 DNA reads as TGTGCCAGCAGCCAAGGAGGGTTGGACACCGGGGAGCTGTTTTTT.

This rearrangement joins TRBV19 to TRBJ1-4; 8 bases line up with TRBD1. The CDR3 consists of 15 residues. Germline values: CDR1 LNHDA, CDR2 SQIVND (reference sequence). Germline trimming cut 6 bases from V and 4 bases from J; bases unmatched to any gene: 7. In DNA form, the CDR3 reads TGTGCCAGTAGGAAGGGGACAGGCCTTAATGAAAAACTGTTTTTT. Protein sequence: CASRKGTGLNEKLFF.

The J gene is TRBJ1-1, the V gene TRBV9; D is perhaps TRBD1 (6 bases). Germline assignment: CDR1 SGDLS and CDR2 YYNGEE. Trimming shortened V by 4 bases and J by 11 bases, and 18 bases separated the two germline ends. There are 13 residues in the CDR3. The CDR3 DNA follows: TGTGCCAGCAGCCCCAGCGGGGGGCTGCTGGCTTTCTTT. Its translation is CASSPSGGLLAFF.

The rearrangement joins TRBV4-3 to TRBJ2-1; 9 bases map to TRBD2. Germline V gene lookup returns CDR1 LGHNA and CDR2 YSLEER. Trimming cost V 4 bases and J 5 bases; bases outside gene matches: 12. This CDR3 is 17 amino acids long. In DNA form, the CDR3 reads TGCGCCAGCAGCCTCTCCTGGGGCGGGGGGGGAAACAATGAGCAGTTCTTC. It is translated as CASSLSWGGGGNNEQFF.

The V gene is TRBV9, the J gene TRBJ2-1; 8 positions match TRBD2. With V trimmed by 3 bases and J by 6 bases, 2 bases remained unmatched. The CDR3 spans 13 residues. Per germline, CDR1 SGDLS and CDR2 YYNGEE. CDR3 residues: CASSAGLANEQFF. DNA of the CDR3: TGTGCCAGCAGCGCTGGACTAGCCAATGAGCAGTTCTTC.